This TCR beta chain was captured by sequencing in a study of blood T cell repertoires in COVID-19. This table comes from immunoSEQ multiplex PCR, and its TCRdb copy is limited to in-frame clones, with some not included. The sample includes under 250,000 clones, 85% to 90% of them seen just once. In Seattle, patients joined the study during active infection and were tracked longitudinally. V was shortened by 2 bases and J by 6 bases, with 7 bases between the two germline ends. The CDR3 is 12 residues long. CDR1 is SGHVS and CDR2 is FQNEAQ in the germline V gene. The receptor was isolated from a man aged 30 to 39 with COVID-19, enrolled during active disease. The J gene is TRBJ1-2, the V gene TRBV7-8; D uncertain. The sequenced sample was peripheral blood. This CDR3 is CASSLHRDGYTF. The CDR3 DNA sequence: TGTGCCAGCAGCTTACACCGCGATGGCTACACCTTC.